This TCR beta chain was observed in a study of B cell selection in AIRE deficiency. Study-wide findings and caveats: Only TCRbeta was sequenced; approximately 37% of shared healthy Treg sequences appeared in Tconv.

Sorting defined conventional CD4 T cells as CD4+CD127+. Clones were read by immunoSEQ multiplex PCR, and TCRdb kept only the in-frame ones, dropping some. The sample includes tens of thousands of clones, around 97% of them seen just once. The J segment lost 4 bases and the V segment lost 6 bases, leaving 9 bases of the junction unmatched. Germline CDR1 SNHLY, CDR2 FYNNEI. The CDR3 has 16 amino acids. Note on this clone: No antigen is known for it.

Source material: conventional CD4+ T cells sorted from PBMCs. This clonotype was obtained from a human donor with AIRE deficiency. V and J are TRBV2 and TRBJ1-4; TRBD1 matches at 9 bases. Here the CDR3 DNA reads TGTGCCAGCAGGACGGACAGGGGTTCCCTTAATGAAAAACTGTTTTTT. Its translation: CASRTDRGSLNEKLFF. The entire variable domain, with the rest obtained from reference TRBV2 and TRBJ1-4, is as follows: EPEVTQTPSHQVTQMGQEVILRCVPISNHLYFYWYRQILGQKVEFLVSFYNNEISEKSEIFDDQFSVERPDGSNFTLKIRSTKLEDSAMYFCASRTDRGSLNEKLFFGSGTQLSVL.